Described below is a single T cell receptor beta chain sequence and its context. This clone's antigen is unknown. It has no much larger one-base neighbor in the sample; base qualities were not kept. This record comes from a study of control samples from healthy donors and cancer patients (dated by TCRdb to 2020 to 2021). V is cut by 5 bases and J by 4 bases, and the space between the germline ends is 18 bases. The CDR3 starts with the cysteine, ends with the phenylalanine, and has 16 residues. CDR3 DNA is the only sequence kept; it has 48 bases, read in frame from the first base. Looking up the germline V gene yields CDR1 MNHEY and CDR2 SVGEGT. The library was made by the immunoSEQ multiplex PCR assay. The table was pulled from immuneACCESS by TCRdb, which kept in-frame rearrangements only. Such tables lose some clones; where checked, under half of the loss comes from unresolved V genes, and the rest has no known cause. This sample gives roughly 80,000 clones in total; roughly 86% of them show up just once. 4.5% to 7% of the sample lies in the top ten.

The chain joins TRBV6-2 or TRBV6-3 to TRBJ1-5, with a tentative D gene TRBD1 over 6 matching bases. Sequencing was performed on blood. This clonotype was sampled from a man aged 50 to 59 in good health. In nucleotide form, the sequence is TGTGCCAGCAGTGCCAGAGGGGGGGCGCGGAATCAGCCCCAGCATTTT. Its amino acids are CASSARGGARNQPQHF.